This T cell receptor beta chain came from a study of shared clonotypes between healthy human individuals. Findings and caveats of the study: Relative to clonotypes present in all four donors, those not shared had lower generation probabilities. Investigators expected sequencing depth to affect clonotype sharing among donors.

Of note for this clone: Its antigen remains unidentified.

The table came from immunoSEQ multiplex PCR; TCRdb's copy has only in-frame clones and leaves some out. The repertoire holds 1.5 million to 2.5 million clones, with roughly 95% as singletons. Naivety among CD8 cells was defined by CD45RO negativity and positive CCR7 selection, thereby excluding terminally differentiated effector memory CD45RA+ cells. Donors were healthy HIV-negative adults without recently reported acute infections or vaccinations. This TCR was sampled from a man aged 18 to 29 in good health. Sequencing input: naive CD8+ T cells sorted from blood.

DNA of the CDR3: TGTGCCAGCACGGCTATTGGTGTGGCGGGGCTGTACAATGAGCAGTTCTTC. Residues: CASTAIGVAGLYNEQFF. V gene TRBV27 combines with J gene TRBJ2-1, with TRBD2 as a possible D gene (6 bases). V was trimmed by 7 bases and J by 4 bases, leaving 23 bases between them. The germline V gene has CDR1 MNHEY and CDR2 SMNVEV (reference sequence). The CDR3 spans 17 residues.